This TCR beta chain was captured by sequencing in a study of blood T cell repertoires in COVID-19 (dated by TCRdb to the early 2020s). For the wider study: Collaborator samples came from the United States, Italy and Spain and covered acute and convalescent phases of COVID-19. The material from the prospective study consisted of cDNA or gDNA derived from T cells, B-cell-depleted T cells, or PBMCs. Deeply sampled blood TCRbeta repertoires from subjects exposed to, actively infected with, or recovered from COVID-19 were included in the dataset. The repertoires were released in a freely available public database meant as a resource for research on the immune response to SARS-CoV-2. The samples were drawn from the first 160 participants of the ongoing ImmuneRACE study and from over a thousand subjects provided by 6 global collaborators. The sample metadata nearly always contained a de-identified subject ID, COVID-19 status, age in years and sex. HLA class I and class II types, where available, came from metadata supplied by the sample provider rather than from assay-based typing. On the study overall, not on this receptor specifically: The amount of clinical and demographic metadata varied by source and participant and was provided uncurated.

One collaborating source in Seattle enrolled patients during active infection and followed them longitudinally through the course of disease. Each collaborating institution followed its own protocols to collect whole blood in K2EDTA tubes. For TCRbeta analysis, collaborators shipped samples in one of three forms: frozen whole blood, isolated PBMCs, or DNA extracted from either of those sample types. The CDR3 runs 16 residues from the cysteine to the phenylalanine. The DNA shown is the 48-base CDR3, in frame from base 1. The junction carries 18 bases between V and J, which are trimmed by 3 bases and 4 bases respectively. Based on the germline V gene, the CDR1 and CDR2 sequences are SGHTA and FQGNSA. TCRbeta CDR3 regions were amplified from genomic DNA by means of the immunoSEQ Assay, a bias-controlled multiplex PCR. The paper's processing steps were these. Within the assay, amplification of reference gene primers was used to estimate how many nucleated cells each sample contained. Sequence reads were collapsed and filtered to measure the absolute abundance of every unique TCRbeta CDR3 rearrangement. For each sample, productive Simpson clonality was calculated by taking the square root of Simpson's diversity index across productive rearrangements. Entries here come from immuneACCESS through TCRdb and include only in-frame sequences with V and J called. Some clones fail to appear in such tables; in the studies checked, an unresolved V gene covers under half of the shortfall, and the cause of the remainder is unknown. The V and J calls and the clone size are those of that table, but D and trimming were determined from the DNA. The sample records under 550,000 clones, around 90% of which are singletons. The ten largest account for 0.7% to 1% of the sample.

As to this clone: Which antigen it targets is not known. Base quality data are lacking; no much larger clone is found one base away.

The sequence was collected from a young man with COVID-19, enrolled during active disease. The sample was peripheral blood. The rearranged segments are TRBV7-2 and TRBJ1-2; D gene: possibly TRBD1, on 6 matching bases. At the DNA level, the sequence is TGTGCCAGCAGCTTGCAGGGGTCTCCGTCGGGCTATGGCTACACCTTC. Translation gives CASSLQGSPSGYGYTF.